One sample yielded the 27 T cell receptor beta chains listed below, sequenced in a study of blood T cells in healthy people across ages. A sample-barcoded 5' primer and a J-beta primer mix were used in a second PCR of roughly 7 to 12 cycles. From the 5' RACE reads, TCRdb called clonotypes with MiXCR, one entry per CDR3 protein. The repertoire holds about 930,000 distinct CDR3 sequences, with 25% to 30% as singletons. The sample was also linked to a second study, of T cells of mothers and their children.

The sample taken for sequencing was blood. These receptors were obtained from a middle-aged woman in good health.

This chain's CDR3 is CASSPDLSGYTF. The CDR3 nucleotides are TGTGCCAGCAGTCCTGACCTGTCAGGCTACACCTTC. The chain uses TRBV6-2 or TRBV6-3 and TRBJ1-2; no definite D call. CDR3 size: 12 residues. V was clipped by 5 bases and J by 8 bases, with 12 bases between them. The germline V gene encodes CDR1 MNHEY and CDR2 SVGEGT.

This clonotype was detected a few times. The chain couples TRBV7-6 to TRBJ2-3, with TRBD2 matching 14 bases. Germline V CDR1 and CDR2: SGHVS, FNYEAQ. Losses at the gene ends were 5 bases for V and 7 bases for J; bases not matched to a gene: 5. The CDR3 is made up of 15 amino acids. The CDR3 DNA is TGTGCCAGCAGCGTCGGGACTAGCGGGGGCTATACGCAGTATTTT. Translating gives CASSVGTSGGYTQYF.

J is TRBJ1-1 and V is TRBV19, with a possible D match to TRBD1 (5 bases). Per the germline V gene, CDR1 is LNHDA and CDR2 is SQIVND (reference sequence). V lost 3 bases to trimming and J lost 1 base, with 9 bases between them. This CDR3 comprises 14 residues. This CDR3 reads CASSIGARNTEAFF. CDR3 bases: TGTGCCAGTAGTATTGGGGCGAGGAACACTGAAGCTTTCTTT.

The CDR3 DNA sequence: TGTGCCAGCTCACTGGACAAAACGGGAACTGAAGCTTTCTTT. Translating gives CASSLDKTGTEAFF. This chain connects TRBV18 to TRBJ1-1; tentatively, D is TRBD1 (5 bases). The CDR3 runs to 14 residues. Looked up from germline, CDR1 is KGHSH and CDR2 is LQKENI. V was cut by 4 bases and J by 5 bases, with 14 bases left in between.

With regard to this clonotype: One end of the junction fails to match germline, which may point to a read error. The genes are TRBV15 and TRBJ1-2; TRBD1 matches at 10 bases. The CDR3 spans 15 residues. Per germline, CDR1 LNHNV and CDR2 YYDKDF (reference sequence). CDR3 in amino acids: CATSRGTGGWNGYAF. In DNA, the CDR3 is TGTGCCACCAGCAGAGGGACAGGGGGTTGGAATGGCTACGCCTTC.

This clonotype was observed at least ten times. CDR3 coding DNA: TGTGCCAGCAGCTTAGTCGGGGGGCTGGGGGCCAACGTCCTGACTTTC. It encodes CASSLVGGLGANVLTF. V is TRBV7-2 and J is TRBJ2-6; D possibly corresponds to TRBD2 (7 bases). This CDR3 has 16 amino acids. Trimming stripped 1 base from V and 4 bases from J, with 11 bases between. CDR1 and CDR2 from the germline V gene are SGHTA and FQGNSA.

This clonotype came up a few times. This chain links TRBV20-1 with TRBJ1-4, with D unresolved. The CDR3 totals 15 residues. Per the germline V gene, CDR1 is DFQATT and CDR2 is SNEGSKA (reference sequence). The germline V and J ends were trimmed by 0 bases and 8 bases, with 16 bases remaining between them. The CDR3 spells CSARDRGRVAEKLFF. CDR3 DNA sequence: TGCAGTGCTAGAGACCGAGGGAGGGTTGCGGAAAAACTGTTTTTT.

There are a few counts of this clonotype. A much larger clone differs from this one at a single base, so this may be a read error. The chain carries TRBV12-3 or TRBV12-4 and TRBJ1-2; D perhaps matches TRBD1 (5 bases). The CDR3 loop spans 14 amino acids. V lost 3 bases and J lost 8, with 16 bases in between. The CDR3 DNA reads TGTGCCAGCAGTTTCGGGACCGCGGGTATGGGCTACACCTTC. This encodes CASSFGTAGMGYTF.

The chain combines TRBV7-9 with TRBJ2-1; 10 bases line up with TRBD2. This CDR3 spans 14 amino acids. From germline, CDR1 is SEHNR and CDR2 FQNEAQ (reference sequence). The junction had 8 bases not matched to a gene; V was cut back by 8 bases and J by 7 bases. The CDR3 bases are TGTGCCAGCTTACGAGCGGGGGGGCGAAATGAGCAGTTCTTC. Protein sequence: CASLRAGGRNEQFF.

This chain uses TRBV20-1 with TRBJ1-5, with 7 bases that match TRBD1. In germline, CDR1 is DFQATT, CDR2 SNEGSKA (reference sequence). This CDR3 region has 14 residues. The J segment lost 9 bases and the V segment lost 2 bases, leaving 10 bases of the junction unmatched. CDR3 in amino acids: CSARRTGLSRPQHF. In DNA form, the CDR3 reads TGCAGTGCTAGACGGACAGGCCTTAGCCGGCCCCAGCATTTT.

The sample holds a few counts of this clonotype. The chain is built from TRBV4-3 and TRBJ2-5; 9 bases map to TRBD2. Per germline, CDR1 LGHNA and CDR2 YSLEER. J lost 0 bases, V lost 1 base, and 6 bases had no gene match. The CDR3 runs 17 residues. This chain's CDR3 is CASSQVGAGGNQETQYF. The CDR3, as DNA: TGCGCCAGCAGCCAAGTCGGGGCGGGGGGGAACCAAGAGACCCAGTACTTC.

The rearrangement uses TRBV5-1 and TRBJ2-7; 7 bases match TRBD1. Germline V gene lookup returns CDR1 SGHRS and CDR2 YFSETQ. J gave up 6 bases and V 4 bases, and 10 bases lay outside the gene matches. CDR3 length equals 14 residues. Written as DNA, the CDR3 is TGCGCCAGCAGCCTGCGACAGGGTACTGCCGAGCAGTACTTC. Translated, it gives CASSLRQGTAEQYF.

This clonotype occurred once. Germline is not matched at one junction end, which may reflect a read error. The chain combines TRBV12-3 or TRBV12-4 with TRBJ2-3, with D perhaps matching TRBD2 (5 bases). The CDR3 totals 15 residues. CDR3 protein: CASSFGGVIGDMQYF. The CDR3 DNA follows: TGTGCCAGCAGTTTCGGAGGAGTAATAGGCGATATGCAGTATTTT.

This clonotype has just a few counts. The gene calls are TRBV7-2 and TRBJ2-1; 7 bases agree with TRBD1. Germline V gives CDR1 SGHTA, CDR2 FQGNSA. This CDR3 region has 17 residues. Losses at the gene ends were 4 bases for V and 10 bases for J; bases not matched to a gene: 19. The DNA of the CDR3 is TGTGCCAGCAGCTCACCTCCTTACAAGAGACAGGGAAAAGAGCAGTTCTTC. It specifies CASSSPPYKRQGKEQFF.

V gene TRBV11-3 combines with J gene TRBJ2-6, with D possibly matching TRBD1 (5 bases). Trimming cost V 1 base and J 1 base, with 17 bases left between them. The CDR3 covers 19 residues. Germline CDR1 and CDR2: SGHNT and YENEEA. The CDR3 sequence: CASSLGDKGPESGANVLTF. CDR3 DNA sequence: TGTGCCAGCAGCTTAGGCGACAAGGGGCCCGAATCTGGGGCCAACGTCCTGACTTTC.

This clonotype was detected many times. The gene calls are TRBV4-2 and TRBJ2-1; D is uncertain. The V gene's germline CDR1 is LGHNA and CDR2 YNFKEQ. Between the trimmed V and J ends, which lost 1 base and 4 bases, there was a span of 14 bases. This CDR3 contains 16 residues. The CDR3 DNA reads TGTGCCAGCAGCCAAGTACATAATCTTCTTTACAATGAGCAGTTCTTC. Protein: CASSQVHNLLYNEQFF.

The J gene is TRBJ2-7, the V gene TRBV7-9, with 11 bases fitting TRBD1. Per the germline V gene, CDR1 is SEHNR and CDR2 is FQNEAQ (reference sequence). The ends lost 5 bases at V and 8 bases at J; junction bases unmatched: 8. The CDR3 loop spans 14 amino acids. The CDR3 spells CASSPRTGGSKQYF. CDR3 sequence (DNA): TGTGCCAGCAGCCCAAGGACAGGGGGCTCAAAGCAGTACTTC.

The chain is built from TRBV7-9 and TRBJ1-4; perhaps TRBD1 as D (5 bases). CDR1 is SEHNR, CDR2 FQNEAQ, per germline (reference sequence). The V gene lost 5 bases and the J gene lost 4 bases, with 14 bases spanning the gap. The CDR3 contains 15 residues. In DNA form, the CDR3 reads TGTGCCAGCAGCCCGCCGGGACCGAGTAATGAAAAACTGTTTTTT. Translating it yields CASSPPGPSNEKLFF.

This clonotype was seen only a few times. The chain joins TRBV7-3 to TRBJ2-1; no reliable D call. Trimming cost V 5 bases and J 5 bases, with 7 bases left between them. This CDR3 spans 12 amino acids. Germline-derived CDR1 and CDR2 are SGHTA and FQGTGA. CDR3 protein: CASSPSDNEQFF. The CDR3 bases are TGTGCCAGCAGCCCCTCTGACAATGAGCAGTTCTTC.

This chain uses TRBV9 with TRBJ1-1; 10 nucleotides line up with TRBD1. CDR3 size: 14 residues. Losses at the gene ends were 3 bases for V and 7 bases for J; bases not matched to a gene: 6. Germline V gives CDR1 SGDLS, CDR2 YYNGEE. The CDR3 DNA is TGTGCCAGCAGCGGACAGGGGGCGCCAGATGAAGCTTTCTTT. Translating it yields CASSGQGAPDEAFF.

The chain uses TRBV3-1 and TRBJ2-3; 9 positions match TRBD2. V gave up 5 bases and J gave up 2 bases; unmatched junction bases: 5. Germline CDR1 and CDR2: LGHDT and YNNKEL (reference sequence). CDR3 length equals 15 residues. The CDR3 here is CASSISGGNTDTQYF. The DNA for the CDR3 is TGTGCCAGCAGCATTAGCGGGGGCAACACAGATACGCAGTATTTT.

The chain carries TRBV7-9 and TRBJ1-6, with unresolved D. Germline V lookup: CDR1 SEHNR, CDR2 FQNEAQ (reference sequence). The CDR3 extends over 11 amino acids. V was cut by 4 bases and J by 14 bases, with 9 bases left in between. CDR3 sequence reads: CASSSREALHF. CDR3 bases: TGTGCCAGCAGCTCCCGGGAGGCCCTCCACTTT.

On this clonotype: Possible read error: a much larger clone is one base away. V gene TRBV10-3 combines with J gene TRBJ2-3; 9 bases match TRBD2. This CDR3 is built from 15 residues. Germline CDR1 and CDR2: ENHRY and SYGVKD. Losses at the gene ends were 9 bases for V and 5 bases for J; bases not matched to a gene: 12. CDR3 sequence: CAIRSGGKGEDTQYF. The CDR3 bases are TGTGCCATACGTAGCGGGGGCAAAGGTGAAGATACGCAGTATTTT.

The chain links TRBV7-2 to TRBJ1-2; possibly TRBD1 for D (6 bases). V was cut by 0 bases and J by 8 bases, with 19 bases left in between. CDR1 is SGHTA and CDR2 is FQGNSA in the germline V gene. CDR3 length: 16 amino acids. CDR3 bases: TGTGCCAGCAGCTTAGCGCTCGGGGGGCTCTTGATCGGCTACACCTTC. Its translation: CASSLALGGLLIGYTF.

In this sample, this clonotype turned up many times. The rearrangement uses TRBV7-3 and TRBJ2-5, with 7 bases aligning to TRBD1. V gave up 5 bases and J gave up 7 bases; unmatched junction bases: 10. The germline CDR1 and CDR2 sequences are SGHTA and FQGTGA. CDR3 size: 14 residues. As DNA, the CDR3 is TGTGCCAGCAGCCAAGGCACAGGGGAAGGGACCCAGTACTTC. Protein sequence: CASSQGTGEGTQYF. Full variable domain (outside the CDR3, taken from reference TRBV7-3 and TRBJ2-5): GAGVSQTPSNKVTEKGKYVELRCDPISGHTALYWYRQSLGQGPEFLIYFQGTGAADDSGLPNDRFFAVRPEGSVSTLKIQRTERGDSAVYLCASSQGTGEGTQYFGPGTRLLVL.

This clonotype was counted between two and nine times. The genes are TRBV12-3 or TRBV12-4 and TRBJ1-1; tentative D call: TRBD1 (6 bases). Trimming pared 3 bases from V and 5 bases from J, leaving 13 bases between. The CDR3 totals 14 residues. CDR3 in amino acids: CASSFGGAGTEAFF. The CDR3 DNA reads as TGTGCCAGCAGTTTTGGGGGCGCGGGAACTGAAGCTTTCTTT.

The V call is TRBV5-5, the J call TRBJ2-6, with TRBD1 identical over 12 bases. V was pared by 0 bases and J by 2 bases, with 6 bases of the junction left unmatched. The V gene's germline CDR1 is SGHKS and CDR2 YYEKEE (reference sequence). The CDR3 runs 19 residues. Here the CDR3 reads CASSLGSGTGGAGANVLTF. CDR3 nucleotides: TGTGCCAGCAGCTTGGGGAGCGGGACAGGGGGCGCTGGGGCCAACGTCCTGACTTTC.